These 30 T cell receptor beta chains were all obtained from the same sample, sequenced in a study of T cell repertoires in cytomegalovirus infection. TCRdb analysed the reads with MiXCR anew, one entry per CDR3 protein. In the table there are 830,000 or so distinct CDR3 sequences, approximately 30% of which are singletons. These TCRs' antigens remain unknown. The sample in question was cultured CD8+ T cells from PBMCs, obtained from culture after CMV antigen stimulation. All receptors derive from a human donor in good health (CMV status not recorded). Some clones in this sample may be carry-over from other donors' samples.

This clonotype has a single count. This CDR3 is missing its conserved last phenylalanine or tryptophan, likely due to a read error. The V and J genes are TRBV7-6 and TRBJ1-5; unclear D gene. Germline V lookup: CDR1 SGHVS, CDR2 FNYEAQ. Trimming left V 5 bases short and J 6 bases short, with 8 bases between. CDR3 length equals 12 residues. CDR3 protein: CASSPGSQPQHY. As DNA, the CDR3 is TGTGCCAGCAGCCCGGGAAGTCAGCCCCAGCATTAT.

The chain has TRBV27 and TRBJ2-5; TRBD2 matches 7 bases. Germline V lookup: CDR1 MNHEY, CDR2 SMNVEV (reference sequence). The V and J ends lost 3 bases and 9 bases, in that order; junction bases with no gene match: 16. The CDR3 runs to 16 residues. This CDR3 reads CASSLGGTRAFGAQYF. The CDR3 DNA follows: TGTGCCAGCAGTTTGGGGGGGACTCGGGCCTTCGGGGCCCAGTACTTC.

The J gene is TRBJ1-2, the V gene TRBV6-5; 8 bases line up with TRBD1. The CDR3 covers 17 residues. V lost 3 bases to trimming and J lost 2 bases; unmatched junction nucleotides: 11. Germline V CDR1 and CDR2: MNHEY, SVGAGI. The CDR3: CASSYATAGQANYGYTF. CDR3 DNA: TGTGCCAGCAGTTATGCGACCGCGGGACAGGCAAACTATGGCTACACCTTC.

This clonotype has only a few counts. The chain couples TRBV27 to TRBJ1-5; D might be TRBD1 (6 bases). The germline CDR1 and CDR2 sequences are MNHEY and SMNVEV (reference sequence). V dropped 4 bases and J dropped 3 bases, with 10 bases sitting between them. There are 14 residues in the CDR3. The CDR3 reads CASSWGTPNQPQHF. DNA of the CDR3: TGTGCCAGCAGTTGGGGGACACCCAATCAGCCCCAGCATTTT.

This clonotype was seen many times. This chain links TRBV7-9 with TRBJ1-5, with D possibly being TRBD1 (5 bases). Trimming removed 5 bases at V and 3 bases at J, with 14 bases between. This CDR3 is built from 15 residues. Looked up from germline, CDR1 is SEHNR and CDR2 is FQNEAQ (reference sequence). The CDR3 coding sequence is TGTGCCAGCAGCGACAGACCGGGCACCAATCAGCCCCAGCATTTT. As protein: CASSDRPGTNQPQHF.

The CDR3 reads CARSATGTGNEQFF. Here the CDR3 DNA reads TGTGCTAGGAGCGCCACCGGGACAGGGAATGAGCAGTTCTTC. The rearrangement uses TRBV7-6 and TRBJ2-1; 9 bases match TRBD1. The CDR3 sequence is 14 residues long. From germline, CDR1 is SGHVS and CDR2 FNYEAQ.

V is TRBV5-4 and J is TRBJ1-1, with TRBD1 identical over 8 bases. Germline V CDR1 and CDR2: SGHNT, YYREEE (reference sequence). V shed 2 bases and J 4 bases; nucleotides not matched to a gene: 7. The CDR3 has 15 residues. The CDR3 DNA follows: TGTGCCAGCAGCTTCATTTCTACAGGGGGCACTGAAGCTTTCTTT. Encoded protein: CASSFISTGGTEAFF.

The chain links TRBV7-2 to TRBJ2-5; unclear D gene. Trimming left V 4 bases short and J 1 base short, with 10 bases between. The CDR3 is made up of 14 amino acids. CDR1 and CDR2 (germline): SGHTA, FQGNSA. The CDR3 spells CASSSRATQETQYF. The CDR3 region has the DNA TGTGCCAGCAGCTCTCGGGCCACCCAAGAGACCCAGTACTTC.

The rearrangement links TRBV10-2 to TRBJ1-5; no clear D. CDR1 and CDR2 (germline): WSHSY, SAAADI. The CDR3 sequence is 14 residues long. The V end was cut by 0 bases, the J end by 8 bases, with 11 bases between. DNA for the CDR3: TGCGCCAGCAGTGAGTCTCGAGGGAGAGAGCCCCAGCATTTT. Its protein is CASSESRGREPQHF.

The V gene is TRBV20-1, the J gene TRBJ1-2; D gene uncertain. The CDR3 runs 11 residues. In germline, CDR1 is DFQATT, CDR2 SNEGSKA (reference sequence). The ends were cut back, 2 bases at V and 8 bases at J, with 9 bases in the middle. CDR3 residues: CSARIGNGYTF. In nucleotides, the CDR3 is TGCAGTGCTAGAATCGGGAACGGCTACACCTTC.

This clonotype turned up a few times. The chain employs TRBV2 and TRBJ2-2, with D tentatively TRBD1 or TRBD2 (5 bases each). V gave up 6 bases and J gave up 7 bases, with 15 bases separating them. Germline V gene data show CDR1 as SNHLY and CDR2 as FYNNEI. The CDR3 covers 14 residues. CDR3 residues: CASSDYGTSGELFF. The CDR3 DNA is TGTGCCAGCAGCGATTACGGGACCAGCGGGGAGCTGTTTTTT.

This clonotype was seen ten or more times. Compared with germline, one end of the junction differs, possibly owing to a read error. CDR3 residues: CASTLTGGPYHEQFF. As DNA, the CDR3 is TGTGCCAGTACCTTGACAGGGGGACCCTACCATGAGCAGTTCTTC. The chain has TRBV19 and TRBJ2-1; 9 bases line up with TRBD1. CDR3 size: 15 residues. Germline CDR1 is LNHDA and CDR2 is SQIVND (reference sequence).

The V call is TRBV4-2, the J call TRBJ2-1; tentative D call: TRBD1 (5 bases). The CDR3 consists of 16 residues. Germline V gene sequence: CDR1 LGHNA, CDR2 YNFKEQ. V was pared by 0 bases and J by 2 bases, with 11 bases between. CDR3 protein: CASSQDPGLPYNEQFF. The CDR3 nucleotides are TGTGCCAGCAGCCAAGATCCAGGGCTCCCCTACAATGAGCAGTTCTTC.

The chain uses TRBV7-2 and TRBJ2-3; D might be TRBD2 (5 bases). This CDR3 is 14 amino acids long. The V end lost 5 bases, the J end lost 2 bases, and 11 bases lay between the germline ends. Germline V gives CDR1 SGHTA, CDR2 FQGNSA. CDR3 DNA sequence: TGTGCCAGCAGCGAAATGCGGGCCACAGATACGCAGTATTTT. This codes for CASSEMRATDTQYF. Combining the CDR3 with reference TRBV7-2 and TRBJ2-3 gives the whole variable domain GAGVSQSPSNKVTEKGKDVELRCDPISGHTALYWYRQSLGQGLEFLIYFQGNSAPDKSGLPSDRFSAERTGGSVSTLTIQRTQQEDSAVYLCASSEMRATDTQYFGPGTRLTVL.

V usage is TRBV12-3 or TRBV12-4 and J usage is TRBJ2-2; no reliable D call. The CDR3 runs to 13 residues. The V end lost 1 base, the J end lost 7 bases, and 7 bases lay between the germline ends. CDR3 sequence (DNA): TGTGCCAGCAGTTTAGAAGGCAACGGGGAGCTGTTTTTT. Its protein is CASSLEGNGELFF.

Comment on this clonotype: A much larger clonotype is one base distant, so this may be a read error. The chain links TRBV7-4 to TRBJ1-6; 7 positions match TRBD1. The CDR3 runs to 14 residues. Germline values: CDR1 SGHVT, CDR2 SQSDAQ. The DNA for the CDR3 is TGTGCCAACAGCTTGGGACAGTATAATTCACCCCTCCACTTT. This encodes CANSLGQYNSPLHF. Complete variable domain (other parts from reference TRBV7-4 and TRBJ1-6): GAGVSQSPRYKVAKRGRDVALRCDSISGHVTLYWYRQTLGQGSEVLTYSQSDAQRDKSGRPSGRFSAERPERSVSTLKIQRTEQGDSAVYLCANSLGQYNSPLHFGNGTRLTVT.

The J gene is TRBJ2-2, the V gene TRBV6-2 or TRBV6-3; D gene ambiguous. This CDR3 has 19 residues. V lost 4 bases and J lost 0, with 21 bases in between. In germline, CDR1 is MNHEY, CDR2 SVGEGT. CDR3 sequence: CASSFIFGYGITNTGELFF. CDR3 coding DNA: TGTGCCAGCAGTTTCATCTTCGGGTATGGCATAACGAACACCGGGGAGCTGTTTTTT.

V gene TRBV6-5 combines with J gene TRBJ2-5; D unclear. This CDR3 is 14 amino acids long. Germline loops: CDR1 MNHEY, CDR2 SVGAGI. V dropped 4 bases and J dropped 3 bases, with 12 bases sitting between them. CDR3 DNA: TGTGCCAGCAGTTTCTTAGGCAGAAAAGAGACCCAGTACTTC. Translating it yields CASSFLGRKETQYF.

At least ten counts were recorded for this clonotype. The gene calls are TRBV7-6 and TRBJ2-2, with D perhaps TRBD1 (5 bases). The CDR3 is made up of 14 amino acids. Per germline, CDR1 SGHVS and CDR2 FNYEAQ. V dropped 5 bases and J dropped 8 bases, with 15 bases sitting between them. CDR3 sequence (DNA): TGTGCCAGCAGCGTTACAGGTCGGCAAGGGGAGCTGTTTTTT. Its protein is CASSVTGRQGELFF. The full variable domain, rest sourced from reference TRBV7-6 and TRBJ2-2, is GAGVSQSPRYKVTKRGQDVALRCDPISGHVSLYWYRQALGQGPEFLTYFNYEAQQDKSGLPNDRFSAERPEGSISTLTIQRTEQRDSAMYRCASSVTGRQGELFFGEGSRLTVL.

This chain links TRBV29-1 with TRBJ1-2; D unclear. The CDR3 length is 13 residues. Per the germline V gene, CDR1 is SQVTM and CDR2 is ANQGSEA. With 7 bases removed from V and 8 bases from J, the gap between germline ends came to 20 bases. The CDR3 spells CSADTLHGDGYTF. The CDR3 DNA is TGCAGCGCTGACACTCTCCACGGTGACGGCTACACCTTC.

This chain joins TRBV7-9 and TRBJ1-2; D call uncertain. V was clipped by 5 bases and J by 1 base, with 20 bases between them. CDR3 length: 17 amino acids. Per germline, CDR1 SEHNR and CDR2 FQNEAQ (reference sequence). CDR3: CASSATSPRPINYGYTF. DNA of the CDR3: TGTGCCAGCAGCGCAACATCCCCCCGACCCATTAACTATGGCTACACCTTC.

There are a few counts of this clonotype. This chain links TRBV6-5 with TRBJ2-1; 9 bases line up with TRBD2. The CDR3 is 13 amino acids. From germline, CDR1 is MNHEY and CDR2 SVGAGI. Trimming took 8 bases from V and 6 from J; bases not matched to a gene: 5. The CDR3 DNA reads TGTGCCAGCCACTCGACTAGCGGCAATGAGCAGTTCTTC. Its protein product is CASHSTSGNEQFF.

This clonotype was observed at least ten times. The CDR3 here is CASSDVVTGGNEQFF. The CDR3 DNA reads as TGTGCCAGCAGTGACGTCGTGACAGGGGGTAATGAGCAGTTCTTC. The chain recombines TRBV12-3 or TRBV12-4 with TRBJ2-1; 9 bases align to TRBD1. The ends lost 5 bases at V and 7 bases at J; junction bases unmatched: 9. The CDR3 is 15 amino acids.

Of note for this clonotype: The junction departs from germline at one end; a sequencing error may be responsible. This chain connects TRBV29-1 to TRBJ2-3; the match to TRBD2 covers 8 bases. CDR1 is SQVTM and CDR2 is ANQGSEA in the germline V gene. This CDR3 comprises 15 residues. The CDR3, as DNA: TGCAGCGCTGAACGGCGCGGGGGGCCAGGAGATACGCAGTATTTT. Translating it yields CSAERRGGPGDTQYF.

The chain joins TRBV11-2 to TRBJ2-3; D unresolved. CDR1 is SGHAT, CDR2 FQNNGV, per germline. Trimming removed 0 bases from V and 8 bases from J, with 9 bases in between. There are 13 residues in the CDR3. The CDR3 coding sequence is TGTGCCAGCAGCTTAGAGGTTGCAGGTACGCAGTATTTT. Residues: CASSLEVAGTQYF.

This clonotype has a count of ten or more. V is TRBV4-2 and J is TRBJ1-2; maybe TRBD1 (5 bases). V shed 1 base and J shed 6 bases, with 15 bases lying between them. The CDR3 spans 15 residues. Germline CDR1 LGHNA, CDR2 YNFKEQ. The CDR3, as DNA: TGTGCCAGCAGCCAAGTGCGGGGGAACCACGATGGCTACACCTTC. Its protein is CASSQVRGNHDGYTF.

The chain links TRBV27 to TRBJ2-3, with 7 bases matching TRBD1. Germline CDR1 reads MNHEY; CDR2 reads SMNVEV (reference sequence). V lost 5 bases, J lost 4 bases, and 3 bases stayed unmatched. This CDR3 contains 13 residues. The CDR3 DNA reads as TGTGCCAGCAGTCGACAGGGCCCAGATACGCAGTATTTT. Translation gives CASSRQGPDTQYF.

This clonotype occurred a few times. The chain carries TRBV7-9 and TRBJ2-1, with a tentative D call TRBD2 (5 bases). With 5 bases removed from V and 4 bases from J, the gap between germline ends came to 18 bases. CDR3 size: 16 residues. Germline V gene data show CDR1 as SEHNR and CDR2 as FQNEAQ (reference sequence). CDR3 nucleotides: TGTGCCAGCAGCCCTGGGAGCAGTGCCCTATACAATGAGCAGTTCTTC. Residues: CASSPGSSALYNEQFF.

Concerning this clonotype itself: A much larger clonotype is one base distant, so this may be a read error. This rearrangement joins TRBV7-4 to TRBJ2-4; D tentatively reads TRBD1 or TRBD2 (5 bases each). Germline V gene data show CDR1 as SGHVT and CDR2 as SQSDAQ. The CDR3 totals 13 residues. Trimming took off 3 bases at V and 9 bases at J, with 12 bases between the two ends. CDR3 sequence (DNA): TGTGCCAGCAGCTTGGACCCAGGGAGCATTCAGTACTTC. Encoded protein: CASSLDPGSIQYF.

This clonotype was counted between two and nine times. V and J are TRBV24-1 and TRBJ2-3, with 7 bases that match TRBD1. The trim removed 8 bases at V and 4 bases at J, leaving 17 bases unmatched. The CDR3 is 17 amino acids. Germline lookup yields CDR1 KGHDR and CDR2 SFDVKD. This chain's CDR3 is CATNRTGQGLWADTQYF. The CDR3 nucleotides read TGTGCCACCAATCGGACAGGCCAAGGCCTCTGGGCAGATACGCAGTATTTT.